The clone carrying this T cell receptor beta chain was found once. The antigen is undetermined. Collection occurred without any documented infections or immune events in donors. V was pared by 5 bases and J by 2 bases, with 14 bases between. The germline gives CDR1 SNHLY, CDR2 FYNNEI. The CDR3 has 15 residues. Generated by immunoSEQ multiplex PCR, the TCRdb table keeps only in-frame clones and is missing some. The sample contains approximately 59,000 clones, roughly 89% of which appear only once. The data originate from a study of identifying expanded T cells in peripheral blood. Regarding the study as a whole: About 1.3 clones differed between technical replicates, versus approximately 16 and 19 over time. Approximately two-week clone count variance significantly increased as total template count grew.

The sequence derives from a person aged 18 to 69 in good health. Sample: blood. V gene TRBV2 combines with J gene TRBJ2-3, with D possibly matching TRBD2 (6 bases). CDR3 coding DNA: TGTGCCAGCAGTACCGGGACTGGCCCCACAGATACGCAGTATTTT. Its protein is CASSTGTGPTDTQYF.